What follows is one T cell receptor (beta chain) and its context. Its target is unknown. The data are from a study of Tregs in tolerant kidney transplant recipients. Study context: Antibodies separated recipient from donor cells.

The CDR3 covers 13 residues. Trimming took 6 bases from V and 6 from J, leaving 14 bases between them. The germline gives CDR1 MNHEY, CDR2 SVGAGI. Overall study results and limits: The small number of patients limits these findings pending further validation. In tolerant patients, donor-specific Tregs outgrew total Tregs, suggesting antigen-driven expansion.

Repertoires were generated with immunoSEQ multiplex PCR, while TCRdb's copy carries only in-frame clones and drops some. The data contain around 6,000 clones, about 90% of them seen just once; the ten biggest clones take up around 3.5%. This sequence joins TRBV6-5 and TRBJ1-1; D possibly corresponds to TRBD1 (6 bases). Sequencing was performed on Tregs from blood cultured with allogeneic cells, taken before the transplant. The source is a human patient who received a combined kidney and bone marrow transplant. This CDR3 is CASRPDRSPEAFF. CDR3 DNA sequence: TGTGCCAGCAGACCTGACAGGTCCCCTGAAGCTTTCTTT.